This TCR beta chain was observed in a study of CD8 T cells in ankylosing spondylitis. TCRdb itself ran the 5' RACE reads through MiXCR, one entry per CDR3 protein. There are 350,000 to 400,000 distinct CDR3 sequences in the sample; approximately 20% occur only once, and under 15% lies in the top ten. Trimming cost V 5 bases and J 5 bases, with 12 bases left between them. Germline V CDR1 and CDR2: SEHNR, FQNEAQ (reference sequence). There are 13 residues in the CDR3. This clonotype has just a few counts. Its antigen is as yet unknown. Study-wide findings and caveats: Apparently characteristic of ankylosing spondylitis blood was a TCR beta motif (roughly 8 highly homologous variants).

The chain employs TRBV7-9 and TRBJ2-5; maybe TRBD1 (6 bases). The material sequenced was blood, either unsorted or a sorted T cell fraction (not recorded which). This receptor was obtained from a male donor with ankylosing spondylitis or in good health (not recorded which). The CDR3 DNA sequence: TGTGCCAGCAGCCCGGGACATACGGAGACCCAGTACTTC. Protein: CASSPGHTETQYF.